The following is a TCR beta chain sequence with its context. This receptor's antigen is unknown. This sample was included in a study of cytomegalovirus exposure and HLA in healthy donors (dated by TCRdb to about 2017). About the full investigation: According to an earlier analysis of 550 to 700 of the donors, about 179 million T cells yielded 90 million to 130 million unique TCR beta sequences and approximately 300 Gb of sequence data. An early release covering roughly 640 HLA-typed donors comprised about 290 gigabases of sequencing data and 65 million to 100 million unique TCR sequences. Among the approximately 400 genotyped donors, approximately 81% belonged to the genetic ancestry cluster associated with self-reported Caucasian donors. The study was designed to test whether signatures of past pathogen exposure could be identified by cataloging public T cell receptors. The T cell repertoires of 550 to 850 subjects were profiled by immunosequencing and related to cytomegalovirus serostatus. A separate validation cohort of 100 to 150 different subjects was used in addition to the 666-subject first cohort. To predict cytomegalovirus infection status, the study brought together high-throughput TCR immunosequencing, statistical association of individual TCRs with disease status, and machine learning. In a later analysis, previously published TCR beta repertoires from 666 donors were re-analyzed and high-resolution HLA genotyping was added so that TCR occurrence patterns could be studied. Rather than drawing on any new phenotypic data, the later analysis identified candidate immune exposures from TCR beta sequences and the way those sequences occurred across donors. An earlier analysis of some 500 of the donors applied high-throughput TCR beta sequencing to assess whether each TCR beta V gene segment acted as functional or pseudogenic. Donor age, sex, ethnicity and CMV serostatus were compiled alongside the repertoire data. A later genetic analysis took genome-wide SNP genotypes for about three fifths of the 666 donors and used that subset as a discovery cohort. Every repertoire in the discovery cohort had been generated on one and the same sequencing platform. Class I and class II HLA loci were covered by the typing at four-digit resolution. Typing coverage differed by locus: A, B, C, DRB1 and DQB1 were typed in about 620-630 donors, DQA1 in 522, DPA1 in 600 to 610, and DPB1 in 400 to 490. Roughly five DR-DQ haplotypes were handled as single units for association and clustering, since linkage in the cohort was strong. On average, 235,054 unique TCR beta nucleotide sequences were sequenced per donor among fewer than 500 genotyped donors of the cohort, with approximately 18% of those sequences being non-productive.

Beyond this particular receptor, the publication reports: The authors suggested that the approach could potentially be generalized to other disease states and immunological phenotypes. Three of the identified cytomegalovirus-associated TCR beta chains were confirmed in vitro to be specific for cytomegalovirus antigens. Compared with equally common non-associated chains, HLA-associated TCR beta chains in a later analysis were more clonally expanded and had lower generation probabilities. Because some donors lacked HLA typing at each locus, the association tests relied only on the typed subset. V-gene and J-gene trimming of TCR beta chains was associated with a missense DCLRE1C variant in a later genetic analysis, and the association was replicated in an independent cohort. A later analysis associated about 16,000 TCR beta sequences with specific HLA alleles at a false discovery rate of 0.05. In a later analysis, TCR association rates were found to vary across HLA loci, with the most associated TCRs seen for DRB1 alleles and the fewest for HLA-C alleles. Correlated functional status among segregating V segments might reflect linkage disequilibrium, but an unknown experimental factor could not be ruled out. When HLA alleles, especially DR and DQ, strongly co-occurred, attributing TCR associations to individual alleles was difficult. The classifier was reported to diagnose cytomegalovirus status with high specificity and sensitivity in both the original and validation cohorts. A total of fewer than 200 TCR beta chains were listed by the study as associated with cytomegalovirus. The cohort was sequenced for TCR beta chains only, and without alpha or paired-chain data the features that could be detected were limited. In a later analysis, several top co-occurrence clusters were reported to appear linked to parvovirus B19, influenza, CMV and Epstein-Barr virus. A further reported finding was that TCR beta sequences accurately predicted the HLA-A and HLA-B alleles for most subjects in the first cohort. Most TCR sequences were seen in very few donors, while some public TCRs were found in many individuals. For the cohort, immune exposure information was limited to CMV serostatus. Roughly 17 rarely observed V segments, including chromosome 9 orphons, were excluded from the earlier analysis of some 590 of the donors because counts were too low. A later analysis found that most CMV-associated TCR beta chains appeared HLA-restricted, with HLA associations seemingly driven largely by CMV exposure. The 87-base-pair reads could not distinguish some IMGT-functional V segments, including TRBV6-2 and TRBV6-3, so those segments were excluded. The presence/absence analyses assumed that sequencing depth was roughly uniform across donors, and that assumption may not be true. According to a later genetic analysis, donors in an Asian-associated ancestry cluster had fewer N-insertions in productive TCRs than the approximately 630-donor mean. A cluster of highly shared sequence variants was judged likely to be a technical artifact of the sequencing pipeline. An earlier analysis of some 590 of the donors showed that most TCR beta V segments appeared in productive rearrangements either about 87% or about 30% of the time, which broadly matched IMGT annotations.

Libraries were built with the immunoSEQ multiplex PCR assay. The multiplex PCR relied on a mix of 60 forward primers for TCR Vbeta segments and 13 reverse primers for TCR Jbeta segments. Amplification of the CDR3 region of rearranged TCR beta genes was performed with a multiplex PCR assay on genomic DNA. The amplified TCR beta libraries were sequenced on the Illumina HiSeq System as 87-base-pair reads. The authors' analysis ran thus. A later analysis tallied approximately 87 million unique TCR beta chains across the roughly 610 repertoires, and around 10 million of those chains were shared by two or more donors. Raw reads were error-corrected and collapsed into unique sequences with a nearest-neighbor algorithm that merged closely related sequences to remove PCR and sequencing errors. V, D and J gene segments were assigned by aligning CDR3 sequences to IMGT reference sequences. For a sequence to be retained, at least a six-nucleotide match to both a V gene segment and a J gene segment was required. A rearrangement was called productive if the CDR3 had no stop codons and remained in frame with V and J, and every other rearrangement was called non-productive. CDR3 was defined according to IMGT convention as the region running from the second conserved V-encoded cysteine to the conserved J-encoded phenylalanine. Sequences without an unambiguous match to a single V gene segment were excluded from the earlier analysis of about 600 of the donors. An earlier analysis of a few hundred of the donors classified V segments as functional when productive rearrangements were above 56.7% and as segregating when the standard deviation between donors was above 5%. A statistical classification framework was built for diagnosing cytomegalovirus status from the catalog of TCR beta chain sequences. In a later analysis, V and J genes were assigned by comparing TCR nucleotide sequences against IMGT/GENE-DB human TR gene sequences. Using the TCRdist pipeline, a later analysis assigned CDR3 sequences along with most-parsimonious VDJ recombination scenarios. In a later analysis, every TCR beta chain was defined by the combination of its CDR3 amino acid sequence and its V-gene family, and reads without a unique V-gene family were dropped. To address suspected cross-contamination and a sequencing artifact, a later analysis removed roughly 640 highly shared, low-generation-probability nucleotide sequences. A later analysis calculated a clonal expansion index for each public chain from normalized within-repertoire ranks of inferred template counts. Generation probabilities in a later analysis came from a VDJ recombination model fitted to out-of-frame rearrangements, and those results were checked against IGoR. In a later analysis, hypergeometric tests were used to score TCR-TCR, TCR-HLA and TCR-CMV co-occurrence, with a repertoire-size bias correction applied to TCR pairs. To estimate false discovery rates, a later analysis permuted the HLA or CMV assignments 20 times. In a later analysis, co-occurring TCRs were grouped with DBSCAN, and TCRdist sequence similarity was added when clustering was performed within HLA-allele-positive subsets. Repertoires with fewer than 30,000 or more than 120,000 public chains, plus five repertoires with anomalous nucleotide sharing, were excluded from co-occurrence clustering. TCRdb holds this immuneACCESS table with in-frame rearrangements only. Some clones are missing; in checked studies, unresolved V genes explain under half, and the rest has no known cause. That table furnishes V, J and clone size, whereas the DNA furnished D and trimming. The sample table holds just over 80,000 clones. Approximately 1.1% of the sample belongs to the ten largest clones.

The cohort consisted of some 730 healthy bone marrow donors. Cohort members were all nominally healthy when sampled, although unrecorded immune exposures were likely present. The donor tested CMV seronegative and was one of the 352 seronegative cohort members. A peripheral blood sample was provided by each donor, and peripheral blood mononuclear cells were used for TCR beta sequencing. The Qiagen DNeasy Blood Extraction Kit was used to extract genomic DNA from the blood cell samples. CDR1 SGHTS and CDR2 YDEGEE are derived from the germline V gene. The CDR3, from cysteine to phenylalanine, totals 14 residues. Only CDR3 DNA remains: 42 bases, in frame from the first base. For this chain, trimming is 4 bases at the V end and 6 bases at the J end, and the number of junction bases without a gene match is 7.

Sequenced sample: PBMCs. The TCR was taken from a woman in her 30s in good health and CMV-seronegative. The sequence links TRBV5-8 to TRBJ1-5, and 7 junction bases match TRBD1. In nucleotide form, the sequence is TGTGCCAGCAGCCGGGGCAGGGGGAGTCAGCCCCAGCATTTT. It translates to CASSRGRGSQPQHF.